These 18 T cell receptor beta chains share one sample of origin, sequenced in a study of regulatory T cells in long-lasting Graves disease. Time point denoted: newly diagnosed GD, antithyroid drugs for less than 3 months. PBMC RNA served as the TCR library source. Arm-PCR with iRepertoire HTBI primers amplified the CDR3 regions for these TCR beta libraries. One entry per CDR3 protein, called by TCRdb with MiXCR from the multiplex PCR reads. Counted here are roughly 500,000 distinct CDR3 sequences, 13% occurring once; the ten biggest clones make up over 7.5%. This sample was also put to use in a study of T cells in Graves' hyperthyroidism and ophthalmopathy.

Sequencing used peripheral blood mononuclear cells (PBMCs), obtained at new diagnosis, from a patient treated with antithyroid drugs. Receptors were obtained from a man aged 25 to 40 with Graves disease.

This clonotype was counted at least ten times. The chain joins TRBV3-1 to TRBJ2-3; TRBD2 aligns across 9 bases. The germline CDR1 and CDR2 sequences are LGHDT and YNNKEL (reference sequence). The CDR3 covers 15 residues. V shed 7 bases, J shed 0 bases, and the junction held 5 bases outside the gene matches. The CDR3 DNA reads TGTGCCAGCACCCCGACTAGCGGAAGCACAGATACGCAGTATTTT. Residues: CASTPTSGSTDTQYF.

This clonotype was seen ten or more times. V and J are TRBV5-1 and TRBJ2-4; D ambiguous. The CDR3 is 14 amino acids. V was trimmed by 1 base and J by 10 bases, leaving 15 bases between them. Germline lookup yields CDR1 SGHRS and CDR2 YFSETQ. CDR3 sequence (DNA): TGCGCCAGCAGCTTGAAAGAGAAAAATGGTATTCAGTACTTC. It is translated as CASSLKEKNGIQYF.

The chain links TRBV11-1 to TRBJ2-4; tentative D call: TRBD2 (6 bases). This CDR3 comprises 18 residues. Per germline, CDR1 SGHAT and CDR2 FQDESV (reference sequence). V was shortened by 5 bases and J by 1 base, with 21 bases between the two germline ends. CDR3 bases: TGTGCCAGCAGCCCTGGAGCGACTAGTTATGTCGCCAAAAACATTCAGTACTTC. Translated: CASSPGATSYVAKNIQYF.

The genes are TRBV19 and TRBJ2-6; no reliable D call. Germline V gene lookup returns CDR1 LNHDA and CDR2 SQIVND (reference sequence). V was cut by 5 bases and J by 2 bases, with 19 bases left in between. The CDR3 extends over 18 amino acids. As DNA, the CDR3 is TGTGCCAGTAGTCCCTATCCGACACTACCTCCTGGGGCCAACGTCCTGACTTTC. This gives the protein CASSPYPTLPPGANVLTF.

The rearrangement joins TRBV27 to TRBJ1-1, with D possibly matching TRBD1 (5 bases). The CDR3 has 14 amino acids. Per germline, CDR1 MNHEY and CDR2 SMNVEV (reference sequence). Trimming pared 5 bases from V and 7 bases from J, leaving 17 bases between. As DNA, the CDR3 is TGTGCCAGCAGTCCGGGAGACAGAATTTATGAAGCTTTCTTT. Its translation is CASSPGDRIYEAFF.

At least ten counts were recorded for this clonotype. In DNA, the CDR3 is TGTGCCAGCCAAAGACAGGGCGGGGGGCCATACGAGCAGTACTTC. Translation: CASQRQGGGPYEQYF. This chain joins TRBV25-1 and TRBJ2-7; weak D call: TRBD2 (8 bases). V dropped 8 bases and J dropped 4 bases, with 21 bases sitting between them. Germline values: CDR1 MGHDK, CDR2 SYGVNS. The length of the CDR3 is 15 residues.

This clonotype was seen repeatedly, ten times or more. The chain joins TRBV12-3 or TRBV12-4 to TRBJ2-2; TRBD1 is a possible D gene (5 bases). V lost 6 bases and J lost 1, with 18 bases in between. The CDR3 is 17 residues long. The CDR3 protein is CASSPDSSNMNTGELFF. In nucleotides, the CDR3 is TGTGCCAGCAGCCCCGACAGTTCTAACATGAACACCGGGGAGCTGTTTTTT.

Ten or more counts support this clonotype. The gene calls are TRBV29-1 and TRBJ2-7; either TRBD1 or TRBD2 may fit D (6 bases each). Germline V gene data show CDR1 as SQVTM and CDR2 as ANQGSEA. The length of the CDR3 is 12 residues. Trimming pared 1 base from V and 5 bases from J, leaving 9 bases between. The CDR3 DNA reads TGCAGCGTTGAAGTGGGGGGCCACGAGCAGTACTTC. Protein: CSVEVGGHEQYF.

This clonotype was seen only a few times. The J gene is TRBJ2-3, the V gene TRBV4-1; TRBD2 agrees at 7 bases. The CDR3 extends over 17 amino acids. CDR1 is MGHRA, CDR2 YSYEKL, per germline. V dropped 3 bases and J dropped 3; count of bases not matched to a gene: 12. The CDR3 region is CASSQSGSGGGTDTQYF. The CDR3 region has the DNA TGCGCCAGCAGCCAGTCGGGTTCTGGGGGAGGGACAGATACGCAGTATTTT.

This clonotype showed up many times. J is TRBJ2-1 and V is TRBV3-1, with a possible D match to TRBD2 (6 bases). Trimming left V 5 bases short and J 10 bases short, with 15 bases between. The CDR3 totals 13 residues. Looked up from germline, CDR1 is LGHDT and CDR2 is YNNKEL (reference sequence). CDR3 nucleotides: TGTGCCAGCAGCGACGAGAGGCGGGAAGAGCAGTTCTTC. Its protein product is CASSDERREEQFF.

This clonotype was recorded at least ten times. J is TRBJ2-1 and V is TRBV10-3; 7 nucleotides line up with TRBD2. The CDR3 contains 16 residues. Germline values: CDR1 ENHRY, CDR2 SYGVKD. J lost 0 bases, V lost 4 bases, and 6 bases had no gene match. The CDR3 is CAISVGGRGSYNEQFF. CDR3 nucleotides: TGTGCCATCAGTGTGGGAGGGAGAGGCTCCTACAATGAGCAGTTCTTC.

This clonotype was seen ten or more times. The chain joins TRBV27 to TRBJ2-3; D is uncertain. The CDR3 totals 11 residues. The germline V gene has CDR1 MNHEY and CDR2 SMNVEV (reference sequence). V was cut by 8 bases and J by 6 bases, with 9 bases left in between. CDR3 DNA: TGTGCCAGCTTTAAGGGTGATACGCAGTATTTT. The encoded protein is CASFKGDTQYF.

This clonotype has a count of ten or more. V gene TRBV12-3 or TRBV12-4 combines with J gene TRBJ2-5; 9 bases line up with TRBD2. V gave up 10 bases and J gave up 3 bases; unmatched junction bases: 6. The CDR3 contains 13 residues. CDR3 loop: CATLAGREETQYF. The DNA of the CDR3 is TGTGCCACCCTAGCGGGGAGGGAAGAGACCCAGTACTTC.

This clonotype came up many times. V and J are TRBV20-1 and TRBJ2-5, with a possible D match to TRBD1 (5 bases). Between the trimmed V and J ends, which lost 1 base and 5 bases, there was a span of 8 bases. The CDR3 spans 12 residues. Germline V gives CDR1 DFQATT, CDR2 SNEGSKA (reference sequence). Here the CDR3 reads CSARVKGETQYF. The CDR3 region has the DNA TGCAGTGCTAGAGTTAAGGGGGAGACCCAGTACTTC.

A remark on this clonotype: A read error may be the cause here, since a much bigger clone is one base away. The chain is built from TRBV12-3 or TRBV12-4 and TRBJ2-1; 15 nucleotides line up with TRBD2. With V trimmed by 3 bases and J by 15 bases, 12 bases remained unmatched. The CDR3 has 16 amino acids. The CDR3 coding sequence is TGTGCCAGCAGTTTGGATGGACTAGCGGGAGGGAAGGGGCGGTTCTTC. Its translation is CASSLDGLAGGKGRFF.

The chain uses TRBV9 and TRBJ2-2; 8 bases align to TRBD2. V trimming: 3 bases; J trimming: 0 bases; junction bases outside the gene matches: 1. The CDR3 covers 15 residues. Germline loops: CDR1 SGDLS, CDR2 YYNGEE. For the CDR3, the DNA is TGTGCCAGCAGCGCTAGCGGGTCGAACACCGGGGAGCTGTTTTTT. Its protein product is CASSASGSNTGELFF.

This clonotype was seen many times. The chain has TRBV28 and TRBJ2-5; the D gene is possibly TRBD2 (5 bases). CDR1 is MDHEN and CDR2 is SYDVKM in the germline V gene. This CDR3 spans 15 amino acids. Trimming cost V 4 bases and J 4 bases, with 16 bases left between them. The CDR3 region has the DNA TGTGCCAGCAGTTCCCCGGGCCTGGGGAGAGAGACCCAGTACTTC. Protein product: CASSSPGLGRETQYF.

Ten or more counts support this clonotype. The chain combines TRBV20-1 with TRBJ2-7; no clear D. V was shortened by 5 bases and J by 2 bases, with 7 bases between the two germline ends. The V gene's germline CDR1 is DFQATT and CDR2 SNEGSKA (reference sequence). The length of the CDR3 is 11 residues. The CDR3 DNA is TGCAGTGCTCAGGACCCCTACGAGCAGTACTTC. Encoded protein: CSAQDPYEQYF.